This T cell receptor (beta chain) was identified in a study of blood T cell repertoires in COVID-19. The CDR3 has 14 amino acids. Germline loops: CDR1 MNHEY, CDR2 SVGEGT. Trimming cost V 5 bases and J 3 bases, with 11 bases left between them. Study processing details: Nucleated cell counts were estimated from reference gene primer amplification. Clones were read by immunoSEQ multiplex PCR, and TCRdb kept only the in-frame ones, dropping some. Clone size and the V and J calls come from that table; the DNA yielded D and trimming. The data show about 140,000 clones, roughly four fifths seen once. This receptor was identified in a woman in her forties or fifties with active or convalescent COVID-19. J is TRBJ1-5 and V is TRBV6-2 or TRBV6-3, with D perhaps matching TRBD1 (5 bases). The sample taken for sequencing was peripheral blood. For the CDR3, the DNA is TGTGCCAGCAGTATGGGGGGGGTCAATCAGCCCCAGCATTTT. Residues: CASSMGGVNQPQHF.